These T cell receptor beta chains were read from a single sample in a study of identical twins. TCRdb used MiXCR to reprocess the 5' RACE reads, holding one entry per CDR3 protein. The sample holds roughly 1.6 million distinct CDR3 sequences, less than 40% seen once. Sequenced input: cord blood. These receptors came from a newborn girl in good health. Each CDR3 is given with its conserved first and last residue. The D gene is left open where the match is weak. Where a row states a size, it is once, few, many or the class of an expanded clone; other rows omit it.

v_call	d_call	clone_size	cdr3_length	j_call	cdr3_nt	cdr3_aa
TRBV5-1	NA	NA	13	TRBJ1-3	TGCGCCAGCAGCTCCGAAACAGGAAACACCATATATTTT	CASSSETGNTIYF
TRBV28	NA	NA	13	TRBJ2-1	TGTGCCAGCAGCAGGAGCTCCTACGATGAGCAGTTCTTC	CASSRSSYDEQFF
TRBV24-1	NA	NA	13	TRBJ2-7	TGTACCACCAGTGATTTGCAGGCCTACGAGCAGTACTTC	CTTSDLQAYEQYF
TRBV6-1	TRBD2	few	15	TRBJ2-1	TGTGCCAGCGAAGGGGTATTGGGCGGGAGTAATGAGCAGTTCTTC	CASEGVLGGSNEQFF
TRBV5-1	NA	NA	16	TRBJ2-4	TGCGCCAGCAGCTCTGGGCTCGCTCAATCGAAAAACATTCAGTACTTC	CASSSGLAQSKNIQYF
TRBV28	TRBD1	NA	14	TRBJ2-7	TGTGCCAGCAGTGGCCCGGGACAGGGCGACGAGCAGTACTTC	CASSGPGQGDEQYF
TRBV9	NA	few	15	TRBJ1-1	TGTGCCAGCAGCACACCTGTGGGCGGGAACACTGAAGCTTTCTTT	CASSTPVGGNTEAFF
TRBV9	TRBD1	NA	15	TRBJ2-2	TGTGCCAGCAGCGCGGACAGGGGGCAACGCGGGGAGCTGTTTTTT	CASSADRGQRGELFF
TRBV27	TRBD1	NA	15	TRBJ1-6	TGTGCCAGCAGTTTAGAGGACAGGGTATCTTCACCCCTCCACTTT	CASSLEDRVSSPLHF
TRBV5-1	TRBD1	NA	13	TRBJ2-5	TGCGCCAGCGGACAGGGATCGGCAGAGACCCAGTACTTC	CASGQGSAETQYF
TRBV20-1	TRBD2	NA	18	TRBJ2-7	TGCAGTGCTAGAGGATCGAGCGGGAGGGTCTTCGCCTACAATGAGCAGTACTTC	CSARGSSGRVFAYNEQYF
TRBV20-1	NA	many	12	TRBJ1-2	TGCAGTGCTAGGGGCCTAGGGTATGGCTACACCTTC	CSARGLGYGYTF
TRBV24-1	NA	NA	12	TRBJ1-1	TGTGCCACCCGGGGCTGGAACACTGAAGCTTTCTTT	CATRGWNTEAFF
TRBV20-1	TRBD2	NA	13	TRBJ2-5	TGCAGTGCTCGACGGGGGGGCGTAGAGACCCAGTACTTC	CSARRGGVETQYF
TRBV20-1	TRBD1	few	14	TRBJ1-1	TGCAGTGCTAGAGGACAGGGGGTTCTGACTGAAGCTTTCTTT	CSARGQGVLTEAFF
TRBV7-7	NA	NA	14	TRBJ2-2	TGTGCCAGCAGCTTGGGGGACGGTTCTGGGGAGCTGTTTTTT	CASSLGDGSGELFF
TRBV10-3	TRBD2	NA	16	TRBJ2-1	TGTGCCATCAGTGACCCGACTAGCGGGAGAGTCAATGAGCACTTCTTC	CAISDPTSGRVNEHFF
TRBV4-1	TRBD2	NA	16	TRBJ2-1	TGCGCCAACAGCCAAGATCCGCTAGCGGGAGGTAGTGAGCAGTTCTTC	CANSQDPLAGGSEQFF
TRBV5-1	TRBD1	NA	15	TRBJ2-1	TGCGCCAGCGCCAATGGACAGGGGACCTACAATGAGCAGTTCTTC	CASANGQGTYNEQFF
TRBV9	TRBD1	NA	16	TRBJ2-3	TGTGCCAGCAGCCTCCTGGACAGGGCCGGCACAGATACGCAGTATTTT	CASSLLDRAGTDTQYF
TRBV28	TRBD1	NA	18	TRBJ1-5	TGTGCCAGCAGTTTGTTCATGTGGCGGGACAGGGGGCGGGAGCCCCAGCATTTT	CASSLFMWRDRGREPQHF
TRBV6-6	NA	NA	12	TRBJ1-6	TGTGCCAGCCAGGGCGGTAATTCACCCCCCCACTTT	CASQGGNSPPHF
TRBV5-1	TRBD2	NA	16	TRBJ2-5	TGCGCCAGCAGCTTGGAGGCGGGAGTTTCTACGCGGGAGCAGTACTTC	CASSLEAGVSTREQYF
TRBV12-3/TRBV12-4	NA	few	15	TRBJ2-7	TGTGCCAGCAGCTCTCCGGCTAGGGATCAGTACGAGCAGTACTTC	CASSSPARDQYEQYF
TRBV28	TRBD1	NA	14	TRBJ1-5	TGTGCCAGCAGTTCAAGGACAGGGCCCCAGCCCCAGCATTTT	CASSSRTGPQPQHF
TRBV12-3/TRBV12-4	NA	few	14	TRBJ2-3	TGTGCCAGCAGTCTACAGATTTCCACAGATACGCAGTATTTT	CASSLQISTDTQYF
TRBV29-1	NA	many	11	TRBJ1-2	TGCAGCGTTGGGGAGGACTATGGCTACACCTTC	CSVGEDYGYTF
TRBV29-1	NA	few	15	TRBJ2-7	TGCAGCGTTGATGGCACAGGCCCGGAGCAGTACGAGCAGTACTTC	CSVDGTGPEQYEQYF
TRBV28	NA	few	16	TRBJ1-4	TGTGCCAGCAGTTTTGGGTGGTGGAGTGTGAATGAAAAACTGTTTTTT	CASSFGWWSVNEKLFF
TRBV9	TRBD1	NA	14	TRBJ1-2	TGTGTCAGCAGCCCTACCGGGACAGACTATGGCTACACCTTC	CVSSPTGTDYGYTF
TRBV5-1	NA	NA	13	TRBJ2-5	TGCGCCTGCGGGACTTCCAGGGACAATGAGCAGTACTTC	CACGTSRDNEQYF
TRBV28	NA	many	13	TRBJ2-3	TGTGCCAGCAGTTTAGGGCCTCCAGATACGCAGTATTTT	CASSLGPPDTQYF
TRBV24-1	TRBD1	NA	15	TRBJ1-2	TGTGCCACCAGTGACCCGGGACAGGGGGCCAAGGGCTACACCTTC	CATSDPGQGAKGYTF
TRBV9	NA	NA	16	TRBJ1-2	TGTGCCAGCAGCCTCTTTCAGGGGTCTCCGGGCTATGGCTACACCTTC	CASSLFQGSPGYGYTF
TRBV12-3/TRBV12-4	NA	few	15	TRBJ1-1	TGTGCCAGCAGTTTGGCAGCGGGAGGAAACACTGAAGCTTTCTTT	CASSLAAGGNTEAFF
TRBV20-1	TRBD2	NA	14	TRBJ2-1	TGCAGTGCTAGAGCTCTAGCGGGGAGGGATGAGCAGTTCTTC	CSARALAGRDEQFF
TRBV20-1	TRBD2	NA	12	TRBJ2-7	TGCAGTCCTCTAGCGGGGTCCTACGAGCAGTACTTC	CSPLAGSYEQYF
TRBV24-1	TRBD2	NA	15	TRBJ2-5	TGTGCCACCAGTGATGCCGGGACTAGCTTCAATGAGCAGTACTTC	CATSDAGTSFNEQYF
TRBV27	NA	many	13	TRBJ1-2	TGTGCCAGCAGTTTAAGAGGTTTCTATGGCTACACCTTC	CASSLRGFYGYTF
TRBV20-1	NA	few	12	TRBJ2-1	TGCAGTGCTCCAGGACGTTGGAATGAGCAGTTCTTC	CSAPGRWNEQFF
TRBV5-1	NA	NA	14	TRBJ2-5	TGCGCCAGCAGCTCCGGACAGTTTAGGGAGACCCAGTACTTC	CASSSGQFRETQYF
TRBV12-3/TRBV12-4	NA	NA	13	TRBJ2-1	TGTGCCAGCAGTACTTTTACCTACAATGAGCAGTTCTTC	CASSTFTYNEQFF
TRBV20-1	NA	few	17	TRBJ2-7	TGCAGTGCTAGAGATTTCTTGACCGCCGAGAGCTCCTACGAGCAGTACTTC	CSARDFLTAESSYEQYF
TRBV12-3/TRBV12-4	TRBD1	NA	15	TRBJ1-6	TGTGCCAGCAGTCGGGACAGGGGCGGTAATTCACCCCTCCACTTT	CASSRDRGGNSPLHF
TRBV28	TRBD2	few	16	TRBJ2-1	TGTGCCAGCAGTTCTCCCGGGACTAGCGGGAAGAATGAGCAGTTCTTC	CASSSPGTSGKNEQFF
TRBV30	NA	NA	14	TRBJ1-5	TGTGCCTGGAGTGTATTGGGTGGCAATCAGCCCCAGCATTTT	CAWSVLGGNQPQHF
TRBV10-3	NA	many	15	TRBJ1-6	TGTGCCATCAGTGAGTCGTTGACGGAAAATTCACCCCTCCACTTT	CAISESLTENSPLHF
TRBV25-1	TRBD2	NA	16	TRBJ2-3	TGTGCCAGCAGTATCAGGACTAGCGGGAGTGCAGATACGCAGTATTTT	CASSIRTSGSADTQYF
TRBV4-2	TRBD2	NA	17	TRBJ2-1	TGTGCCAGCAGCCAAGACCTTCGCGGGAGGCTGTACAATGAGCAGTTCTTC	CASSQDLRGRLYNEQFF
TRBV2	TRBD2	NA	15	TRBJ2-3	TGTGCCAGCAGGGGGGGACTAGACGGCACAGATACGCAGTATTTT	CASRGGLDGTDTQYF
TRBV12-3/TRBV12-4	NA	NA	12	TRBJ1-1	TGTGCCAGCAGGGGGTTCGGGGATGAAGCTTTCTTT	CASRGFGDEAFF
TRBV28	NA	few	13	TRBJ2-7	TGTGCCAGCAGTTTTTTTAGGGACTACGAGCAGTACTTC	CASSFFRDYEQYF
TRBV4-1	NA	few	14	TRBJ2-3	TGCGCCAGCAGCCAAGTTCCGACTCCAGATACGCAGTATTTT	CASSQVPTPDTQYF
TRBV4-1	NA	NA	12	TRBJ2-7	TGCGCCAGCAGGGGGTTCACCTACGAGCAGTACTTC	CASRGFTYEQYF
TRBV20-1	TRBD1	few	16	TRBJ2-7	TGCAGTGCCAAAGAAAATTACGGGACAGGTATCTACGAGCAGTACTTC	CSAKENYGTGIYEQYF
TRBV12-3/TRBV12-4	TRBD1	NA	19	TRBJ2-7	TGTGCCAGCAGCCCAACCCTAAAAGTCGAGTCAGGGGGCTCCTACGAGCAGTACTTC	CASSPTLKVESGGSYEQYF
TRBV7-9	NA	NA	14	TRBJ1-5	TGTGCCAGCAGCGGGGGAGAAAGAAATCAGCCCCAGCATTTT	CASSGGERNQPQHF